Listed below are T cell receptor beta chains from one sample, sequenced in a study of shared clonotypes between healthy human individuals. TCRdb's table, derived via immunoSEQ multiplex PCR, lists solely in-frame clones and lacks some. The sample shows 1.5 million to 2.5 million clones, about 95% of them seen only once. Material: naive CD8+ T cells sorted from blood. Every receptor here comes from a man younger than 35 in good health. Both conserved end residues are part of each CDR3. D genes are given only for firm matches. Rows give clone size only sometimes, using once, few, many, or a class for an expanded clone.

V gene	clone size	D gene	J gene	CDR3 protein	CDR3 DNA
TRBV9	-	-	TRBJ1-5	CASSLDGAPNQPQHF	TGTGCCAGCAGTCTGGACGGCGCACCGAATCAGCCCCAGCATTTT
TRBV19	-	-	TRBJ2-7	CASSPRGLDYEQYF	TGTGCCAGTAGCCCACGGGGGTTAGACTACGAGCAGTACTTC
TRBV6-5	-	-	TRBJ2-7	CASSYIIGYEQYF	TGTGCCAGCAGTTACATTATAGGATACGAGCAGTACTTC
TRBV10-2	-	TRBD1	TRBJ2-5	CASRGQEETQYF	TGCGCCAGCAGAGGACAGGAAGAGACCCAGTACTTC
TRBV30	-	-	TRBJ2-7	CAWSKSASYEQYF	TGTGCCTGGAGCAAGAGCGCCTCCTACGAGCAGTACTTC
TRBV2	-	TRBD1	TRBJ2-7	CALIRDRAYEQYF	TGTGCCTTGATCCGGGACAGGGCCTACGAGCAGTACTTC
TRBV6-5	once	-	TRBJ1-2	CASSYSPDGNYGYTF	TGTGCCAGCAGTTACTCACCCGACGGGAACTATGGCTACACCTTC
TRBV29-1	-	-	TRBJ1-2	CSVGVNPYGYTF	TGCAGCGTTGGGGTTAACCCCTATGGCTACACCTTC
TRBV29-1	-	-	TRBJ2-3	CSVDGYYHGRDTQYF	TGCAGCGTTGACGGGTACTACCATGGTAGAGATACGCAGTATTTT
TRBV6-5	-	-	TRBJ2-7	CASSYSADSSYEQYF	TGTGCCAGCAGTTACTCGGCAGATAGCTCCTACGAGCAGTACTTC
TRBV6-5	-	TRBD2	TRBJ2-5	CASSPRDYKETQYF	TGTGCCAGCAGTCCCCGGGACTACAAAGAGACCCAGTACTTC
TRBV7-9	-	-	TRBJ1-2	CASSLGAPGYGYTF	TGTGCCAGCAGCTTAGGGGCGCCTGGCTATGGCTACACCTTC
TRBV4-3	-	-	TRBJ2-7	CASSFDRGSYEQYF	TGCGCCAGCAGTTTTGACCGTGGCTCCTACGAGCAGTACTTC
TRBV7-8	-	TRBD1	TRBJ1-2	CASSQTGINGYTF	TGTGCCAGCAGCCAGACAGGGATAAATGGCTACACCTTC
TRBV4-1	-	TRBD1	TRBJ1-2	CASSPGQDPYGYTF	TGCGCCAGCAGCCCCGGACAGGACCCCTATGGCTACACCTTC
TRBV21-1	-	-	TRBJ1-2	CASSKPYNTVANYGYTF	TGTGCCAGCAGCAAACCATATAATACAGTGGCTAACTATGGCTACACCTTC
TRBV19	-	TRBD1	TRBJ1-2	CASSFGTDYGYTF	TGTGCCAGTTCATTCGGGACAGACTATGGCTACACCTTC
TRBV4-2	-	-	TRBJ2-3	CASSQEGQLALGAGTQYF	TGTGCCAGCAGCCAAGAAGGTCAACTAGCCCTTGGGGCGGGTACGCAGTATTTT
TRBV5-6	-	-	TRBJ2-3	CASSLLGTLGSTDTQYF	TGTGCCAGCAGCTTGCTGGGGACGCTCGGAAGCACAGATACGCAGTATTTT
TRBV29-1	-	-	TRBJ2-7	CSVTYISYEQYF	TGCAGCGTGACATATATCTCCTACGAGCAGTACTTC
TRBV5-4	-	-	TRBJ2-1	CASSHFGNEQFF	TGTGCCAGCAGCCACTTCGGTAATGAGCAGTTCTTC
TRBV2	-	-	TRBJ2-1	CASEEGGNEQFF	TGTGCCAGTGAAGAGGGGGGAAATGAGCAGTTCTTC
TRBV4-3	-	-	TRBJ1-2	CASSLGGVTGDGYTF	TGCGCCAGCAGCTTAGGGGGGGTGACTGGCGATGGCTACACCTTC